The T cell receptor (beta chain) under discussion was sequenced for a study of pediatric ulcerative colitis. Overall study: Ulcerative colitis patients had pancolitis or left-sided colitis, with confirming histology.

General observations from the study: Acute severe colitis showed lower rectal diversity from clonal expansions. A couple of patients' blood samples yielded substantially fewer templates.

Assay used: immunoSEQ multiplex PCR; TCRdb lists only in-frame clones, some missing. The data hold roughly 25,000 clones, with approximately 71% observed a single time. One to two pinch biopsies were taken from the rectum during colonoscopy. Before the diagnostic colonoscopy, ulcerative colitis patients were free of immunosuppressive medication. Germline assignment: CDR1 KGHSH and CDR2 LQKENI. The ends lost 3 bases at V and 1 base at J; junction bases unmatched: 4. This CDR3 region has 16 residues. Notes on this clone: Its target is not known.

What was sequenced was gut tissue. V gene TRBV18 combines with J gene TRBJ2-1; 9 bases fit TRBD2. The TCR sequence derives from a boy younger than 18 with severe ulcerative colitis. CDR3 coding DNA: TGTGCCAGCTCACCTAGTCTAGCGGGATCCTACAATGAGCAGTTCTTC. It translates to CASSPSLAGSYNEQFF.